These 31 T cell receptor beta chains originate from one sample sequenced in a study of blood T cell repertoires in COVID-19. Using immunoSEQ multiplex PCR, the repertoire was profiled, and TCRdb retains in-frame clones only, with some absent. Among some 110,000 clones listed, approximately 82% were seen once. The source material was peripheral blood. These receptors originate from a man aged 25-45 years with acute or convalescent COVID-19.

This sequence joins TRBV12-3 or TRBV12-4 and TRBJ1-2; D ambiguous. The CDR3 contains 13 residues. V was clipped by 1 base and J by 7 bases, with 10 bases between them. In DNA form, the CDR3 reads TGTGCCAGCAGTTTAGACAGTTCAGGTGGCTACACCTTC. It specifies CASSLDSSGGYTF.

DNA for the CDR3: TGTGCCAGCGTTGGGGAGGGAAACAATCAGCCCCAGCATTTT. Amino acids: CASVGEGNNQPQHF. The chain recombines TRBV2 with TRBJ1-5, with no clear D. The germline V gene has CDR1 SNHLY and CDR2 FYNNEI. Trimming removed 8 bases from V and 3 bases from J, with 14 bases in between. This CDR3 region has 14 residues.

The chain is built from TRBV6-2 or TRBV6-3 and TRBJ2-2; 14 nucleotides line up with TRBD2. This CDR3 region has 17 residues. V shed 6 bases and J 7 bases; nucleotides not matched to a gene: 10. Per the germline V gene, CDR1 is MNHEY and CDR2 is SVGEGT. This CDR3 reads CASSPGTSGSRSGELFF. CDR3 bases: TGTGCCAGCAGCCCCGGGACTAGCGGGAGTCGCAGCGGGGAGCTGTTTTTT.

This rearrangement joins TRBV14 to TRBJ1-6, with D possibly matching TRBD1 (6 bases). The length of the CDR3 is 14 residues. The V end lost 3 bases, the J end lost 7 bases, and 10 bases lay between the germline ends. Germline CDR1 and CDR2: SGHDN and FVKESK. CDR3 sequence reads: CASSHGTRNSPLHF. The CDR3 DNA reads as TGTGCCAGCAGCCATGGGACAAGAAATTCACCCCTCCACTTT.

This sequence joins TRBV21-1 and TRBJ1-1. TRBV21-1 is a recognized pseudogene. CDR3 length: 14 amino acids. The CDR3 reads CASPPEVMNTEAFF. Here the CDR3 DNA reads TGTGCCAGCCCTCCCGAGGTCATGAACACTGAAGCTTTCTTT.

In DNA, the CDR3 is TGTGCCAGCAGCCCCCTGGGAGGACCTACCTCTAGAGCTTTCTTT. Translating it yields CASSPLGGPTSRAFF. The V and J genes are TRBV7-8 and TRBJ1-1; D gene ambiguous. The V gene's germline CDR1 is SGHVS and CDR2 FQNEAQ. Trimming removed 5 bases from V and 10 bases from J, with 23 bases in between. CDR3 length: 15 residues.

The V gene is TRBV24-1, the J gene TRBJ1-2; 9 bases align to TRBD1. The CDR3 runs 15 residues. Germline loops: CDR1 KGHDR, CDR2 SFDVKD. After removal of 3 bases from V and 7 bases from J, the junction contained 8 bases not matched to a gene. For the CDR3, the DNA is TGTGCCACCAGTGATGGGACAGGGTTAATCGGTGGCTACACCTTC. It specifies CATSDGTGLIGGYTF.

The chain is built from TRBV12-3 or TRBV12-4 and TRBJ2-2; D is undetermined. Trimming removed 5 bases from V and 4 bases from J, with 8 bases in between. This CDR3 comprises 13 residues. The CDR3 DNA reads as TGTGCCAGCAGTCCCTCGCGCACCGGGGAGCTGTTTTTT. It encodes CASSPSRTGELFF.

This chain uses TRBV5-5 with TRBJ2-7; D possibly corresponds to TRBD1 (5 bases). Germline-derived CDR1 and CDR2 are SGHKS and YYEKEE (reference sequence). Trimming shortened V by 0 bases and J by 3 bases, and 13 bases separated the two germline ends. This CDR3 has 15 amino acids. The CDR3 nucleotides read TGTGCCAGCAGCTTGGGGGGCCCCCTTAGCTACGAGCAGTACGTC. Encoded protein: CASSLGGPLSYEQYV.

This rearrangement joins TRBV21-1 to TRBJ2-3; TRBD2, the D gene given by the table, was not confirmed from the DNA. TRBV21-1 corresponds to a pseudogene. CDR3 size: 18 residues. The CDR3 region is CASSKLVQAAASTDTQYF. The CDR3, as DNA: TGTGCCAGCAGCAAACTGGTCCAGGCAGCGGCGAGCACAGATACGCAGTATTTT.

V usage is TRBV11-1 and J usage is TRBJ2-1; TRBD1 matches at 8 bases. CDR1 SGHAT and CDR2 FQDESV come from the germline V gene (reference sequence). There are 16 residues in the CDR3. The V and J ends lost 5 bases and 2 bases, in that order; junction bases with no gene match: 8. The CDR3 DNA reads as TGTGCCAGCAGCGCACTCCCAGGGGGCGCCTACAATGAGCAGTTCTTC. It codes for CASSALPGGAYNEQFF.

This clone has at least ten counts. The chain has TRBV7-9 and TRBJ2-1; possible D gene TRBD1, 6 bases. Germline-derived CDR1 and CDR2 are SEHNR and FQNEAQ (reference sequence). Trimming took 5 bases from V and 15 from J, leaving 23 bases between them. CDR3 length: 14 residues. CDR3 sequence reads: CASSPYDLQGSTFF. CDR3 bases: TGTGCCAGCAGCCCTTACGACCTACAGGGTAGTACGTTCTTC.

The V and J genes are TRBV14 and TRBJ1-2; TRBD1 agrees at 9 bases. CDR1 and CDR2 (germline): SGHDN, FVKESK. After removal of 3 bases from V and 3 bases from J, the junction contained 29 bases not matched to a gene. CDR3 length: 23 amino acids. As DNA, the CDR3 is TGTGCCAGCAGCCACCCGAATGTGACACAGGGGGCGTCGACGGGATGGGTAGACTATGGCTACACCTTC. It yields the protein CASSHPNVTQGASTGWVDYGYTF.

The chain has TRBV2 and TRBJ1-5; D perhaps matches TRBD1 (6 bases). This CDR3 spans 15 amino acids. V lost 6 bases and J 6 bases, leaving 18 bases between the germline ends. Germline assignment: CDR1 SNHLY and CDR2 FYNNEI. The CDR3 sequence: CASSVDRWGGQPQHF. CDR3 in DNA: TGTGCCAGCAGCGTCGACAGGTGGGGTGGTCAGCCCCAGCATTTT.

The rearrangement joins TRBV6-5 to TRBJ1-5; 8 bases are a match to TRBD1. This CDR3 region has 13 residues. The J segment lost 2 bases and the V segment lost 9 bases, leaving 3 bases of the junction unmatched. CDR1 is MNHEY, CDR2 SVGAGI, per germline. CDR3 residues: CASGQGGNQPQHF. In nucleotides, the CDR3 is TGTGCCAGTGGACAGGGTGGCAATCAGCCCCAGCATTTT.

The J gene is TRBJ2-7, the V gene TRBV6-2 or TRBV6-3, with D perhaps matching TRBD1 (6 bases). The CDR3 runs to 14 residues. V dropped 6 bases and J dropped 0 bases, with 12 bases sitting between them. Germline loops: CDR1 MNHEY, CDR2 SVGEGT. The chain's CDR3 is CASSSQGGSYEQYF. The CDR3 nucleotides read TGTGCCAGCAGCTCACAGGGCGGCTCCTACGAGCAGTACTTC.

V and J are TRBV7-8 and TRBJ2-1; 11 positions match TRBD2. CDR3 length: 17 residues. V was clipped by 5 bases and J by 4 bases; unmatched bases: 10. Germline V gene sequence: CDR1 SGHVS, CDR2 FQNEAQ. This chain's CDR3 is CASSPIPRLAGYNEQFF. CDR3 nucleotide sequence: TGTGCCAGCAGCCCTATACCCAGACTAGCGGGATACAATGAGCAGTTCTTC.

This sequence joins TRBV2 and TRBJ1-4; TRBD1 is a possible D gene (6 bases). Germline V gene data show CDR1 as SNHLY and CDR2 as FYNNEI. The CDR3 consists of 16 residues. Trimming shortened V by 2 bases and J by 3 bases, and 13 bases separated the two germline ends. The DNA of the CDR3 is TGTGCCAGCAGTGAATATGGCAGGGGCCCTAATGAAAAACTGTTTTTT. Its translation is CASSEYGRGPNEKLFF.

The V and J genes are TRBV4-1 and TRBJ2-4; D remains ambiguous. The CDR3 runs to 14 residues. Trimming took 1 base from V and 0 from J, leaving 4 bases between them. The V gene's germline CDR1 is MGHRA and CDR2 YSYEKL. CDR3 sequence (DNA): TGCGCCAGCAGCCAAGCGGGAGCCAAAAACATTCAGTACTTC. Residues: CASSQAGAKNIQYF.

The rearrangement joins TRBV6-1 to TRBJ2-1, with D maybe TRBD1 (6 bases). Per germline, CDR1 MNHNS and CDR2 SASEGT. The CDR3 sequence is 18 residues long. Trimming pared 2 bases from V and 3 bases from J, leaving 20 bases between. The CDR3 protein is CASSEILGAVKIYNEQFF. The CDR3 DNA follows: TGTGCCAGCAGTGAAATTTTGGGGGCGGTGAAGATCTACAATGAGCAGTTCTTC.

This clone has just a few counts. The rearrangement uses TRBV5-1 and TRBJ1-2; 11 bases are a match to TRBD1. The CDR3 is 16 amino acids. Germline CDR1 is SGHRS and CDR2 is YFSETQ. V trimming: 6 bases; J trimming: 1 base; junction bases outside the gene matches: 8. CDR3 amino acids: CASNVDGTGGNYGYTF. The CDR3 DNA is TGCGCCAGCAACGTCGACGGGACAGGGGGTAACTATGGCTACACCTTC.

The chain has TRBV15 and TRBJ1-4, with no clear D. Germline loops: CDR1 LNHNV, CDR2 YYDKDF (reference sequence). CDR3 length: 13 residues. V lost 5 bases and J 8 bases, leaving 12 bases between the germline ends. CDR3 coding DNA: TGTGCCACCAGCGGCAGGTACGGAGAAAAACTGTTTTTT. Translating it yields CATSGRYGEKLFF.

The chain links TRBV6-2 or TRBV6-3 to TRBJ2-5; D might be TRBD1 (5 bases). The length of the CDR3 is 16 residues. The V end was cut by 3 bases, the J end by 0 bases, with 14 bases between. Germline-derived CDR1 and CDR2 are MNHEY and SVGEGT. CDR3 sequence reads: CASSYPTGEYQETQYF. For the CDR3, the DNA is TGTGCCAGCAGTTATCCAACAGGAGAGTACCAAGAGACCCAGTACTTC.

V and J are TRBV15 and TRBJ1-1; 8 positions agree with TRBD1. J gave up 2 bases and V 9 bases, and 5 bases lay outside the gene matches. Germline values: CDR1 LNHNV, CDR2 YYDKDF (reference sequence). This CDR3 has 13 residues. The CDR3 here is CATGTGANTEAFF. The DNA of the CDR3 is TGTGCCACGGGGACAGGCGCAAACACTGAAGCTTTCTTT.

This sequence joins TRBV10-3 and TRBJ2-5; TRBD2 aligns across 9 bases. The CDR3 totals 15 residues. V was pared by 4 bases and J by 3 bases, with 6 bases of the junction left unmatched. Looked up from germline, CDR1 is ENHRY and CDR2 is SYGVKD. This CDR3 reads CAISVGGGAEETQYF. CDR3 nucleotides: TGTGCCATCAGTGTCGGCGGGGGGGCCGAAGAGACCCAGTACTTC.

This clone was observed a single time. The chain employs TRBV3-1 (or the pseudogene TRBV3-2) and TRBJ2-1, with 10 bases fitting TRBD2. This CDR3 spans 20 amino acids. Germline CDR1 is LGHDT and CDR2 is YNNKEL (reference sequence). The V segment lost 2 bases and the J segment 8 bases; nucleotides outside the gene matches: 21. The CDR3 is CASSQRTGFSGRPITHEQFF. The CDR3 DNA reads TGTGCCAGCAGCCAAAGAACGGGATTTAGCGGGAGGCCCATTACGCATGAGCAGTTCTTC.

The genes are TRBV2 and TRBJ1-1; TRBD1 might be the D (5 bases). The CDR3 covers 13 residues. The germline V gene encodes CDR1 SNHLY and CDR2 FYNNEI. V was pared by 9 bases and J by 8 bases, with 19 bases between. CDR3 protein: CARAERDSSEAFF. The CDR3 region has the DNA TGTGCCAGAGCCGAAAGAGACAGTTCAGAAGCTTTCTTT.

The J gene is TRBJ1-1, the V gene TRBV18; 9 nucleotides align to TRBD1. The V and J ends lost 6 bases and 1 base, in that order; junction bases with no gene match: 0. Germline assignment: CDR1 KGHSH and CDR2 LQKENI. CDR3 length: 13 residues. CDR3 amino acids: CASSGQGNTEAFF. The CDR3 DNA reads as TGTGCCAGCTCGGGACAGGGGAACACTGAAGCTTTCTTT.

The rearrangement links TRBV9 to TRBJ1-2, with D maybe TRBD1 (6 bases). With 0 bases removed from V and 3 bases from J, the gap between germline ends came to 15 bases. Per the germline V gene, CDR1 is SGDLS and CDR2 is YYNGEE. The CDR3 runs 16 residues. The CDR3 here is CASSVGAGGTHYGYTF. CDR3 bases: TGTGCCAGCAGCGTAGGCGCGGGGGGGACACACTATGGCTACACCTTC.

The chain employs TRBV6-5 and TRBJ2-3, with 9 bases lining up with TRBD2. The CDR3 length is 16 residues. Germline lookup yields CDR1 MNHEY and CDR2 SVGAGI. The V and J ends lost 2 bases and 2 bases, in that order; junction bases with no gene match: 5. The CDR3 spells CASSYRGGGATDTQYF. The CDR3 nucleotides are TGTGCCAGCAGTTACCGTGGCGGGGGGGCCACAGATACGCAGTATTTT.

This chain uses TRBV6-5 with TRBJ2-2; 9 bases agree with TRBD2. The CDR3 is made up of 15 amino acids. The trim removed 7 bases at V and 4 bases at J, leaving 7 bases unmatched. The germline CDR1 and CDR2 sequences are MNHEY and SVGAGI. The CDR3 spells CASTGSSGATGELFF. For the CDR3, the DNA is TGTGCCAGCACGGGGTCTAGCGGGGCCACCGGGGAGCTGTTTTTT.